The 2 T cell receptor beta chains below come from one sample, sequenced in a study of high-grade serous ovarian cancer treatment subgroups. Tumor samples were obtained before definitive surgery or chemotherapy. Using immunoSEQ multiplex PCR, the repertoire was profiled, and TCRdb retains in-frame clones only, with some absent. The table lists about 11,000 clones, less than 90% of them singletons, with 6.5% to 7.5% in the top ten. The sample consisted of tumor tissue. These receptors originate from a human donor with high-grade serous ovarian cancer.

The chain employs TRBV11-2 and TRBJ2-5, with 13 nucleotides matching TRBD2. The CDR3 runs 17 residues. The V and J ends lost 0 bases and 6 bases, in that order; junction bases with no gene match: 7. Germline lookup yields CDR1 SGHAT and CDR2 FQNNGV. Written as DNA, the CDR3 is TGTGCCAGCAGCTTAGATGAACCGGGACTAGCGGGGAAGACCCAGTACTTC. It encodes CASSLDEPGLAGKTQYF.

The V call is TRBV5-1, the J call TRBJ2-1; D is unclear. This CDR3 has 12 residues. Germline CDR1 reads SGHRS; CDR2 reads YFSETQ. V lost 0 bases to trimming and J lost 6 bases, with 4 bases between them. CDR3 residues: CASSLGGNEQFF. The CDR3 DNA reads as TGCGCCAGCAGCTTGGGGGGCAATGAGCAGTTCTTC.